The next 28 T cell receptor beta chains were all read from a single sample in a study of technical replicates of blood from several donors. Data came from immunoSEQ multiplex PCR; TCRdb stores just in-frame clones and leaves some out. Counted here are more than 90,000 clones, 90% to 97% occurring once; the ten biggest clones make up 0.23%. The source material was T cells isolated from PBMCs. The source of these receptors is a human donor in good health.

V is TRBV7-9 and J is TRBJ2-7; the D gene is possibly TRBD2 (6 bases). Trimming stripped 5 bases from V and 4 bases from J, with 15 bases between. There are 14 residues in the CDR3. The V gene's germline CDR1 is SEHNR and CDR2 FQNEAQ (reference sequence). CDR3 DNA: TGTGCCAGCAGCCCCAGGGTTGGGGGGTACGAGCAGTACTTC. Its translation: CASSPRVGGYEQYF.

The chain recombines TRBV6-5 with TRBJ1-2; the D gene is possibly TRBD1 (6 bases). This CDR3 contains 14 residues. The V gene lost 8 bases and the J gene lost 8 bases, with 21 bases spanning the gap. Germline loops: CDR1 MNHEY, CDR2 SVGAGI. The CDR3 loop reads CASLPRGARNGYTF. The CDR3 bases are TGTGCCAGCCTCCCCCGGGGGGCGCGCAACGGCTACACCTTC.

The V call is TRBV14, the J call TRBJ1-1; 7 bases are shared with TRBD1. J gave up 5 bases and V 3 bases, and 12 bases lay outside the gene matches. Looked up from germline, CDR1 is SGHDN and CDR2 is FVKESK. The CDR3 has 16 amino acids. The chain's CDR3 is CASSQIDPRGRTEAFF. The CDR3 DNA is TGTGCCAGCAGCCAGATAGATCCCAGGGGGAGGACTGAAGCTTTCTTT. Together with reference TRBV14 and TRBJ1-1, the CDR3 gives the full variable domain: EAGVTQFPSHSVIEKGQTVTLRCDPISGHDNLYWYRRVMGKEIKFLLHFVKESKQDESGMPNNRFLAERTGGTYSTLKVQPAELEDSGVYFCASSQIDPRGRTEAFFGQGTRLTVV.

The sample holds one count of this clone. V usage is TRBV11-3 and J usage is TRBJ2-7; the D is unclear. Germline values: CDR1 SGHNT, CDR2 YENEEA. V was cut by 2 bases and J by 5 bases, with 7 bases left in between. The CDR3 covers 12 residues. The CDR3 loop is CASSLNIHEQYF. CDR3 DNA sequence: TGTGCCAGCAGCTTAAACATCCACGAGCAGTACTTC.

The rearrangement links TRBV6-6 to TRBJ1-2; 12 nucleotides align to TRBD1. Germline CDR1 reads MNHNY; CDR2 reads SVGAGI (reference sequence). V gave up 2 bases and J gave up 7 bases; unmatched junction bases: 2. CDR3 length equals 14 residues. CDR3 residues: CASSYGDRGLGYTF. CDR3 DNA sequence: TGTGCCAGCAGTTACGGGGACAGGGGGCTTGGCTACACCTTC.

V is TRBV29-1 and J is TRBJ2-2; 10 positions match TRBD2. J lost 0 bases, V lost 5 bases, and 6 bases had no gene match. In germline, CDR1 is SQVTM, CDR2 ANQGSEA. The CDR3 extends over 16 amino acids. The CDR3 DNA reads TGCAGCGTTCCGCTAGCGGGGGCCTCGAACACCGGGGAGCTGTTTTTT. As protein: CSVPLAGASNTGELFF.

The chain carries TRBV29-1 and TRBJ2-1; 7 bases align to TRBD1. This CDR3 has 15 amino acids. Unmatched junction bases numbered 13, after V lost 4 bases and J lost 7 bases. Germline CDR1 reads SQVTM; CDR2 reads ANQGSEA. CDR3 residues: CSVGSRGQRWNEQFF. The DNA for the CDR3 is TGCAGCGTTGGTAGTAGGGGACAGAGGTGGAATGAGCAGTTCTTC.

V and J are TRBV10-1 and TRBJ2-3; no firm D call. Trimming left V 2 bases short and J 4 bases short, with 7 bases between. CDR3 length: 13 amino acids. CDR1 is WNHNN and CDR2 is SYGVQD in the germline V gene (reference sequence). The CDR3 reads CASSENRPDTQYF. Here the CDR3 DNA reads TGCGCCAGCAGTGAGAACAGACCAGATACGCAGTATTTT.

The chain couples TRBV15 to TRBJ2-1; 8 positions agree with TRBD1. Germline V CDR1 and CDR2: LNHNV, YYDKDF (reference sequence). The CDR3 is 13 residues long. J was trimmed by 5 bases and V by 8 bases; bases with no gene match: 5. The CDR3 nucleotides read TGTGCCACCCAGGGGGCGCGGGACAATGAGCAGTTCTTC. Its protein is CATQGARDNEQFF.

The gene calls are TRBV4-2 and TRBJ1-1; a possible D gene is TRBD1 (5 bases). Trimming took off 0 bases at V and 10 bases at J, with 15 bases between the two ends. Per the germline V gene, CDR1 is LGHNA and CDR2 is YNFKEQ. The CDR3 is 14 amino acids. The CDR3 DNA follows: TGTGCCAGCAGCCAAGATCCAGGGATTTGGGGAGCTTTCTTT. Amino acid sequence: CASSQDPGIWGAFF.

This chain links TRBV28 with TRBJ2-1; tentative D call: TRBD1 (7 bases). V lost 4 bases and J 6 bases, leaving 22 bases between the germline ends. The CDR3 runs 17 residues. Looked up from germline, CDR1 is MDHEN and CDR2 is SYDVKM. Here the CDR3 reads CASSYQTFRGAFNEQFF. The CDR3 DNA sequence: TGTGCCAGCAGTTACCAGACGTTCAGGGGGGCCTTCAATGAGCAGTTCTTC.

V gene TRBV2 combines with J gene TRBJ2-7, with 8 bases that match TRBD2. Germline loops: CDR1 SNHLY, CDR2 FYNNEI. This CDR3 comprises 16 residues. J was trimmed by 3 bases and V by 0 bases; bases with no gene match: 7. This CDR3 is CASSEALAGGRYEQYF. The CDR3 coding sequence is TGTGCCAGCAGTGAAGCGCTGGCGGGAGGTCGCTACGAGCAGTACTTC.

A note on this clone: Other DNA sequences within the sample encode an identical CDR3. The rearrangement uses TRBV5-1 and TRBJ2-3; possibly TRBD2 for D (7 bases). V shed 2 bases and J shed 1 base, with 11 bases lying between them. In germline, CDR1 is SGHRS, CDR2 YFSETQ. The CDR3 is 15 amino acids. In nucleotides, the CDR3 is TGCGCCAGCAGCTTAGGGGGAGGGGGCACAGATACGCAGTATTTT. Translated, it gives CASSLGGGGTDTQYF.

The chain couples TRBV7-3 to TRBJ1-2; D unclear. V was pared by 1 base and J by 8 bases, with 11 bases between. Germline V gives CDR1 SGHTA, CDR2 FQGTGA. This CDR3 has 13 residues. The CDR3 spells CASSLNVGSGYTF. CDR3 DNA sequence: TGTGCCAGCAGCTTAAATGTAGGGAGCGGCTACACCTTC.

The rearrangement links TRBV4-1 to TRBJ2-7, with D hard to call. The CDR3 contains 14 residues. V shed 1 base and J shed 6 bases, with 13 bases lying between them. Germline CDR1 MGHRA, CDR2 YSYEKL. CDR3 sequence: CASSQGPGQVEQYF. The DNA of the CDR3 is TGCGCCAGCAGCCAAGGCCCAGGCCAAGTCGAGCAGTACTTC.

Turning to this clone: Other DNA variants within this sample encode the same CDR3. This chain connects TRBV7-9 to TRBJ2-2; possible D gene TRBD2, 5 bases. Germline CDR1 reads SEHNR; CDR2 reads FQNEAQ (reference sequence). CDR3 length equals 14 residues. V lost 3 bases to trimming and J lost 1 base, with 6 bases between them. As DNA, the CDR3 is TGTGCCAGCAGCTTTGCGGGGAACACCGGGGAGCTGTTTTTT. Its protein product is CASSFAGNTGELFF.

The CDR3 sequence is CASSLRSGQESPLHF. CDR3 DNA: TGCGCCAGCAGCTTGCGTTCCGGACAGGAATCACCCCTCCACTTT. V usage is TRBV5-1 and J usage is TRBJ1-6, with 7 bases that match TRBD1. The CDR3 is 15 amino acids. The germline gives CDR1 SGHRS, CDR2 YFSETQ. With 1 base clipped from V and 10 bases from J, the junction kept 8 bases outside the gene matches.

As DNA, the CDR3 is TGCGCCAGCAGCCACCCGGGACGGGAGCAGCAGTTCTTC. This codes for CASSHPGREQQFF. V and J are TRBV4-1 and TRBJ2-1, with a tentative D call TRBD2 (6 bases). There are 13 residues in the CDR3. Trimming shortened V by 3 bases and J by 11 bases, and 14 bases separated the two germline ends. Germline CDR1 is MGHRA and CDR2 is YSYEKL.

The gene calls are TRBV28 and TRBJ1-6, with 7 positions matching TRBD1. V gave up 3 bases and J gave up 10 bases; unmatched junction bases: 9. The CDR3 spans 15 residues. The germline CDR1 and CDR2 sequences are MDHEN and SYDVKM. The CDR3 region has the DNA TGTGCCAGCAGTTTCGGGACAGCAAGGCACTCACCCCTCCACTTT. This translates into CASSFGTARHSPLHF.

This clone was seen a single time. This chain joins TRBV2 and TRBJ1-4, with unresolved D. V dropped 5 bases and J dropped 4 bases, with 8 bases sitting between them. Germline CDR1 reads SNHLY; CDR2 reads FYNNEI. This CDR3 comprises 13 residues. In nucleotides, the CDR3 is TGTGCCAGCAGTCGGGATTTTAATGAAAAACTGTTTTTT. Translation gives CASSRDFNEKLFF.

The V call is TRBV28, the J call TRBJ2-7; the D gene is possibly TRBD2 (5 bases). Trimming cost V 6 bases and J 0 bases, with 15 bases left between them. Looked up from germline, CDR1 is MDHEN and CDR2 is SYDVKM. The CDR3 sequence is 15 residues long. The chain's CDR3 is CASSPPWRNSYEQYF. Written as DNA, the CDR3 is TGTGCCAGCAGCCCCCCTTGGAGGAACTCCTACGAGCAGTACTTC. The full variable domain, with the rest looked up from reference TRBV28 and TRBJ2-7, is DVKVTQSSRYLVKRTGEKVFLECVQDMDHENMFWYRQDPGLGLRLIYFSYDVKMKEKGDIPEGYSVSREKKERFSLILESASTNQTSMYLCASSPPWRNSYEQYFGPGTRLTVT.

The chain links TRBV19 to TRBJ2-3, with 7 bases lining up with TRBD1. With 1 base clipped from V and 5 bases from J, the junction kept 9 bases outside the gene matches. Germline V lookup: CDR1 LNHDA, CDR2 SQIVND (reference sequence). CDR3 length: 16 residues. The CDR3 DNA sequence: TGTGCCAGTAGTATAGGGACAGGCCTTCCAGGAGATACGCAGTATTTT. This encodes CASSIGTGLPGDTQYF.

The chain combines TRBV4-2 with TRBJ2-1; 10 positions match TRBD2. The germline V gene encodes CDR1 LGHNA and CDR2 YNFKEQ. V shed 1 base and J 5 bases; nucleotides not matched to a gene: 2. This CDR3 is 15 amino acids long. Here the CDR3 reads CASSQVAGGDNEQFF. As DNA, the CDR3 is TGTGCCAGCAGCCAAGTAGCGGGGGGCGACAATGAGCAGTTCTTC.

The genes are TRBV4-1 and TRBJ2-2; D perhaps matches TRBD1 (6 bases). This CDR3 region has 15 residues. Trimming stripped 8 bases from V and 4 bases from J, with 17 bases between. The germline V gene has CDR1 MGHRA and CDR2 YSYEKL. In nucleotides, the CDR3 is TGCGCCAGCGCCATGGGGGCCGACCTCACCGGGGAGCTGTTTTTT. Amino acid sequence: CASAMGADLTGELFF.

The CDR3 loop is CASSPRGTGVLYGYTF. Here the CDR3 DNA reads TGTGCCAGCAGTCCAAGAGGGACAGGGGTTCTCTATGGCTACACCTTC. The chain combines TRBV27 with TRBJ1-2, with 10 bases fitting TRBD1. Per the germline V gene, CDR1 is MNHEY and CDR2 is SMNVEV (reference sequence). The CDR3 has 16 residues. V gave up 5 bases and J gave up 4 bases; unmatched junction bases: 10.

The rearrangement uses TRBV7-9 and TRBJ2-1, with a tentative D call TRBD1 (5 bases). V lost 1 base and J lost 4, with 14 bases in between. CDR3 length: 16 amino acids. Germline CDR1 is SEHNR and CDR2 is FQNEAQ (reference sequence). CDR3 coding DNA: TGTGCCAGCAGCTTAGGACAGATCCCTTCGTACAATGAGCAGTTCTTC. It specifies CASSLGQIPSYNEQFF.

This rearrangement joins TRBV18 to TRBJ2-2, with 7 bases lining up with TRBD1. After removal of 8 bases from V and 0 bases from J, the junction contained 6 bases not matched to a gene. Germline V lookup: CDR1 KGHSH, CDR2 LQKENI. The length of the CDR3 is 15 residues. The CDR3 DNA sequence: TGTGCCAGCCCGCACAGGGGTCCGAACACCGGGGAGCTGTTTTTT. Encoded protein: CASPHRGPNTGELFF.

The V gene is TRBV28, the J gene TRBJ1-2; 10 bases match TRBD1. This CDR3 has 15 amino acids. J lost 1 base, V lost 5 bases, and 4 bases had no gene match. CDR1 and CDR2 from the germline V gene are MDHEN and SYDVKM. The CDR3 sequence: CASSVTGGNNYGYTF. The CDR3 DNA reads as TGTGCCAGCAGTGTGACAGGGGGCAATAACTATGGCTACACCTTC.